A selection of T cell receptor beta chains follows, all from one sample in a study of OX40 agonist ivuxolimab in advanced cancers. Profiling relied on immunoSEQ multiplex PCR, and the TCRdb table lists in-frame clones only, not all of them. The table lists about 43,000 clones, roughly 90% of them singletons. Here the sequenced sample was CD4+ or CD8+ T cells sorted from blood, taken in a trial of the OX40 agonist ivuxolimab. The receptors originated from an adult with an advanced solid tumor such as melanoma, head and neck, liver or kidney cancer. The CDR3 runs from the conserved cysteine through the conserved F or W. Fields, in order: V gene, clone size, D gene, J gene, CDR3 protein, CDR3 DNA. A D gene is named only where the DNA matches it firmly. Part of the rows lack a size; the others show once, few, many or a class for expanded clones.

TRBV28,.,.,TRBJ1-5,CASSLYGTPQYSNQPQHF,TGTGCCAGCAGTTTATACGGGACACCACAATATAGCAATCAGCCCCAGCATTTT
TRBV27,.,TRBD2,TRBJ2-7,CASSWSGRNYEQYF,TGTGCCAGCAGTTGGAGCGGGAGGAACTACGAGCAGTACTTC
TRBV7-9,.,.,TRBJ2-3,CASSLGTDTQYF,TGTGCCAGCAGCCTTGGGACAGATACGCAGTATTTT
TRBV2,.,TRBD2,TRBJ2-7,CASSKDSGRAWEQYF,TGTGCCAGCAGTAAGGATAGCGGGAGGGCCTGGGAGCAGTACTTC
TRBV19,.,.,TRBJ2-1,CASLDVFSAYNEQFF,TGTGCCAGTCTGGACGTCTTCTCAGCGTACAATGAGCAGTTCTTC
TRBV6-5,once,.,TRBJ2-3,CASRTTDTQYF,TGTGCCAGCCGGACCACAGATACGCAGTATTTT
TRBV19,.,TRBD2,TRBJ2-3,CAGTGTSGGASTDTQYF,TGTGCCGGGACAGGGACTAGCGGGGGGGCTAGCACAGATACGCAGTATTTT
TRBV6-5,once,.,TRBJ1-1,CASSYGVSFEAFF,TGTGCCAGCAGTTATGGGGTCAGCTTTGAAGCTTTCTTT
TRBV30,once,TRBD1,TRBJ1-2,CAWSSDRAGGYTF,TGTGCCTGGAGTTCGGACAGGGCGGGAGGCTACACCTTC
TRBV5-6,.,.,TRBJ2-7,CASSLENNEQYF,TGTGCCAGCAGCTTGGAAAACAACGAGCAGTACTTC
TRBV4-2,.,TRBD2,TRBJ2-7,CASSQLPGGLGDEQYF,TGTGCCAGCAGCCAACTCCCGGGGGGGCTAGGAGACGAGCAGTACTTC
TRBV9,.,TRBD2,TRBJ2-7,CASSATVAGTSEQYF,TGTGCCAGCAGCGCAACCGTAGCGGGAACCAGTGAGCAGTACTTC
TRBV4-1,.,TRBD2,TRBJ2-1,CASSQPPTSGGPTSYNEQFF,TGCGCCAGCAGCCAACCTCCGACTAGCGGGGGGCCGACGTCCTACAATGAGCAGTTCTTC
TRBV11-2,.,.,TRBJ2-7,CASSLKGSGYEQYF,TGTGCCAGCAGCCTCAAGGGGTCGGGCTACGAGCAGTACTTC
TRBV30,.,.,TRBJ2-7,CAWGRSWADEQYF,TGTGCCTGGGGGAGAAGCTGGGCCGACGAGCAGTACTTC
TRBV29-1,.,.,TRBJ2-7,CSVENPDSRYEQYF,TGCAGCGTTGAGAACCCCGACAGCCGCTACGAGCAGTACTTC
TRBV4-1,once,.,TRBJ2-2,CASGGTNTGELFF,TGCGCCAGCGGAGGAACGAACACCGGGGAGCTGTTTTTT
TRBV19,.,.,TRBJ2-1,CASRNPLQGEQFF,TGTGCCAGTAGGAACCCGCTGCAGGGTGAGCAGTTCTTC
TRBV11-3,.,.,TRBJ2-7,CASSGGAGYEQYF,TGTGCCAGCAGCGGGGGGGCCGGGTACGAGCAGTACTTC
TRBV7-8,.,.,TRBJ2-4,CASSLEFPSAKNIQYF,TGTGCCAGCAGCTTAGAATTCCCCTCAGCCAAAAACATTCAGTACTTC
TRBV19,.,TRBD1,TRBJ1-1,CASRGTGGGSTEAFF,TGTGCCAGTAGAGGGACAGGGGGCGGGAGCACTGAAGCTTTCTTT
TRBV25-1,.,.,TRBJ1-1,CASSDAENTEAFF,TGTGCCAGCAGTGATGCTGAGAACACTGAAGCTTTCTTT
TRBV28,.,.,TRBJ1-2,CASSLARQTNYGYTF,TGTGCCAGCAGTTTGGCCCGGCAAACTAACTATGGCTACACCTTC
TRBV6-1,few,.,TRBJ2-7,CASSALGEGSEQYF,TGTGCCAGCAGTGCTTTGGGGGAAGGCTCCGAGCAGTACTTC
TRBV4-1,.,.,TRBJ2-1,CASSQDGGRYNEQFF,TGCGCCAGCAGCCAAGATGGGGGGCGGTACAATGAGCAGTTCTTC
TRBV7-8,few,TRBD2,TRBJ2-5,CASNGLAGVGETQYF,TGTGCCAGCAATGGACTAGCGGGAGTCGGGGAGACCCAGTACTTC
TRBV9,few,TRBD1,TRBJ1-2,CASSVGGPGQGGWYGYTF,TGTGCCAGCAGCGTAGGAGGACCGGGACAGGGGGGTTGGTATGGCTACACCTTC
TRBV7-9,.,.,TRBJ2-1,CASTEAEPLKQFF,TGTGCCAGCACAGAGGCGGAGCCGCTAAAGCAGTTCTTC
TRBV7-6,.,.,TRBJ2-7,CASSLGIVGQGYEQYF,TGTGCCAGCAGCTTAGGAATCGTTGGTCAAGGTTACGAGCAGTACTTC
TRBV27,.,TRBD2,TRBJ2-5,CASSPLAGGLVWETQYF,TGTGCCAGCAGTCCACTAGCGGGGGGGCTGGTGTGGGAGACCCAGTACTTC
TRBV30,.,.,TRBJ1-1,CAWRPGLTNTEAFF,TGTGCCTGGAGACCGGGACTGACAAACACTGAAGCTTTCTTT
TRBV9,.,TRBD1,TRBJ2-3,CASSGDRADTQYF,TGTGCCAGCAGCGGGGACAGGGCAGATACGCAGTATTTT
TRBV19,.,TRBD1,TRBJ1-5,CASSVTGGQPQHF,TGTGCCAGTAGTGTGACAGGGGGTCAGCCCCAGCATTTT
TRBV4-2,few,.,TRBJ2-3,CASSDQTVDNTQYF,TGTGCCAGCTCAGATCAGACCGTGGATAATACGCAGTATTTT
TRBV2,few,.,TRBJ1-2,CASSDLSPEGYTF,TGTGCCAGCAGTGATCTTTCGCCTGAAGGCTACACCTTC
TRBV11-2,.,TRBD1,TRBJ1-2,CASSLGADRGPYGYTF,TGTGCCAGCAGCTTAGGCGCGGACAGGGGGCCATATGGCTACACCTTC
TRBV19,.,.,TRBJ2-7,CASSMAGGYEQYF,TGTGCCAGTAGTATGGCAGGGGGGTACGAGCAGTACTTC
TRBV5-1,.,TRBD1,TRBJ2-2,CASSWGLFGGQAGELFF,TGCGCCAGCAGCTGGGGTCTTTTCGGGGGACAGGCCGGGGAGCTGTTTTTT
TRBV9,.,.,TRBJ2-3,CASSVGLSPDTQYF,TGTGCCAGCAGCGTAGGCCTTAGCCCAGATACGCAGTATTTT
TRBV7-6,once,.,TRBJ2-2,CASSLGGAGELFF,TGTGCCAGCAGCTTAGGGGGGGCCGGGGAGCTGTTTTTT
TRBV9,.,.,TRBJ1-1,CASSPSGWETEAFF,TGTGCCAGCAGCCCCTCGGGGTGGGAGACTGAAGCTTTCTTT
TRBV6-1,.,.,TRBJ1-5,CASREQGWNQPQHF,TGTGCCAGCAGGGAACAGGGCTGGAATCAGCCCCAGCATTTT